A single sample gave rise to the 27 T cell receptor beta chains below, sequenced in a study of cytomegalovirus exposure and HLA in healthy donors. The PCR was carried out with 60 Vbeta primers and 13 Jbeta primers. The protocol was immunoSEQ multiplex PCR, while the TCRdb copy is restricted to in-frame clones and leaves out a portion. The profile covers 90,000 to 150,000 clones, with more than 60% appearing a single time and around 4.2% taken by the ten largest. Sample: PBMCs. The source of these receptors is a woman aged 40 to 50 in good health and CMV-seronegative.

V is TRBV20-1 and J is TRBJ2-1; D unresolved. This CDR3 is 11 amino acids long. Germline V CDR1 and CDR2: DFQATT, SNEGSKA (reference sequence). Between the trimmed V and J ends, which lost 3 bases and 7 bases, there was a span of 7 bases. The CDR3 sequence: CSARGENEQFF. The DNA of the CDR3 is TGCAGTGCTAGGGGCGAGAATGAGCAGTTCTTC.

The rearrangement joins TRBV6-4 to TRBJ2-3; a possible D gene is TRBD2 (7 bases). The V gene lost 0 bases and the J gene lost 8 bases, with 9 bases spanning the gap. The CDR3 is 13 amino acids. From germline, CDR1 is MRHNA and CDR2 SNTAGT. The CDR3: CASSDSRGGTQYF. CDR3 bases: TGTGCCAGCAGTGACTCTAGGGGGGGTACGCAGTATTTT.

The V and J genes are TRBV5-1 and TRBJ1-4; the match to TRBD1 covers 9 bases. J was trimmed by 7 bases and V by 5 bases; bases with no gene match: 9. Per germline, CDR1 SGHRS and CDR2 YFSETQ. This CDR3 spans 15 amino acids. The CDR3 reads CASRGRGQGGEKLFF. CDR3 DNA sequence: TGCGCCAGCAGGGGAAGGGGACAGGGCGGTGAAAAACTGTTTTTT.

This chain uses TRBV5-1 with TRBJ2-7; TRBD1 agrees at 7 bases. The length of the CDR3 is 14 residues. Per germline, CDR1 SGHRS and CDR2 YFSETQ. After removal of 3 bases from V and 3 bases from J, the junction contained 6 bases not matched to a gene. For the CDR3, the DNA is TGCGCCAGCAGCTCTACGGGACAGAACTACGAGCAGTACTTC. Its translation: CASSSTGQNYEQYF.

The chain combines TRBV7-3 with TRBJ2-4, with 9 positions matching TRBD1. In germline, CDR1 is SGHTA, CDR2 FQGTGA. This CDR3 contains 14 residues. J gave up 7 bases and V 5 bases, and 6 bases lay outside the gene matches. CDR3 residues: CASSPGTGMNIQYF. CDR3 nucleotide sequence: TGTGCCAGCAGCCCCGGGACAGGGATGAACATTCAGTACTTC.

This clone was detected only a few times. One junction end does not reproduce the germline sequence, and a read error may be involved. The chain carries TRBV7-9 and TRBJ2-7; the D gene is possibly TRBD1 (5 bases). CDR3 length: 15 residues. Germline CDR1 is SEHNR and CDR2 is FQNEAQ (reference sequence). The CDR3 here is CSSSLDDSVPREQYF. The CDR3 nucleotides are TGTTCCAGCAGCTTAGACGACAGTGTCCCCCGCGAGCAGTACTTC.

J is TRBJ2-2 and V is TRBV7-9; D unclear. V was cut by 3 bases and J by 1 base, with 12 bases left in between. This CDR3 contains 16 residues. Looked up from germline, CDR1 is SEHNR and CDR2 is FQNEAQ (reference sequence). CDR3 nucleotides: TGTGCCAGCAGCTTCAGTCCAGGCCGGAACACCGGGGAGCTGTTTTTT. This gives the protein CASSFSPGRNTGELFF.

This chain connects TRBV9 to TRBJ2-7; the match to TRBD2 covers 8 bases. The junction had 9 bases not matched to a gene; V was cut back by 7 bases and J by 6 bases. This CDR3 comprises 13 residues. Germline V gene sequence: CDR1 SGDLS, CDR2 YYNGEE. The chain's CDR3 is CASSGREGLEQYF. The CDR3 DNA sequence: TGTGCCAGCTCGGGACGGGAGGGGCTCGAGCAGTACTTC.

This chain uses TRBV29-1 with TRBJ1-4; tentatively, D is TRBD1 (5 bases). The CDR3 runs 12 residues. V gave up 7 bases and J gave up 8 bases, with 14 bases separating them. Germline V gene sequence: CDR1 SQVTM, CDR2 ANQGSEA. CDR3 amino acids: CSATPGGEKLFF. As DNA, the CDR3 is TGCAGCGCCACCCCTGGGGGGGAAAAACTGTTTTTT.

The chain employs TRBV4-3 and TRBJ2-1; TRBD2 matches 9 bases. Losses at the gene ends were 4 bases for V and 6 bases for J; bases not matched to a gene: 4. CDR3 size: 14 residues. Germline loops: CDR1 LGHNA, CDR2 YSLEER. The CDR3 DNA reads TGCGCCAGCAGCCGCGGACTAGCGCTCAATGAGCAGTTCTTC. Protein sequence: CASSRGLALNEQFF.

This sequence joins TRBV5-1 and TRBJ2-3, with 10 bases lining up with TRBD1. Germline assignment: CDR1 SGHRS and CDR2 YFSETQ. The CDR3 totals 16 residues. V lost 4 bases to trimming and J lost 1 base; unmatched junction nucleotides: 6. The CDR3 DNA is TGCGCCAGCAGCCTGACAGGGGGCATCGGCACAGATACGCAGTATTTT. Encoded protein: CASSLTGGIGTDTQYF. Variable domain in full (rest from reference TRBV5-1 and TRBJ2-3): KAGVTQTPRYLIKTRGQQVTLSCSPISGHRSVSWYQQTPGQGLQFLFEYFSETQRNKGNFPGRFSGRQFSNSRSEMNVSTLELGDSALYLCASSLTGGIGTDTQYFGPGTRLTVL.

This clone was seen a few times. This chain links TRBV6-1 with TRBJ2-1, with 10 bases aligning to TRBD1. The junction had 11 bases not matched to a gene; V was cut back by 6 bases and J by 9 bases. Germline CDR1 is MNHNS and CDR2 is SASEGT. The CDR3 is 15 amino acids. CDR3 in amino acids: CASSSDRGFVSEQFF. For the CDR3, the DNA is TGTGCCAGCAGCTCGGACAGGGGGTTCGTTAGTGAGCAGTTCTTC.

Concerning this clone: The sample has other DNA sequences that encode this CDR3 too. The chain joins TRBV15 to TRBJ2-5; 8 nucleotides line up with TRBD1. Germline CDR1 reads LNHNV; CDR2 reads YYDKDF (reference sequence). This CDR3 spans 14 amino acids. J gave up 5 bases and V 1 base, and 3 bases lay outside the gene matches. The CDR3 protein is CATSRGQGRETQYF. In nucleotides, the CDR3 is TGTGCCACCAGCAGAGGACAGGGGCGGGAGACCCAGTACTTC. Full variable domain (rest looked up from reference TRBV15 and TRBJ2-5): DAMVIQNPRYQVTQFGKPVTLSCSQTLNHNVMYWYQQKSSQAPKLLFHYYDKDFNNEADTPDNFQSRRPNTSFCFLDIRSPGLGDTAMYLCATSRGQGRETQYFGPGTRLLVL.

The chain is built from TRBV25-1 and TRBJ1-1, with 12 positions matching TRBD1. The junction had 13 bases not matched to a gene; V was cut back by 6 bases and J by 2 bases. This CDR3 has 18 residues. The germline gives CDR1 MGHDK, CDR2 SYGVNS. The CDR3 loop reads CASSASGTGGGLNTEAFF. As DNA, the CDR3 is TGTGCCAGCAGCGCGTCCGGGACAGGGGGCGGTTTAAACACTGAAGCTTTCTTT. Based on the CDR3 plus reference TRBV25-1 and TRBJ1-1, the full variable domain is EADIYQTPRYLVIGTGKKITLECSQTMGHDKMYWYQQDPGMELHLIHYSYGVNSTEKGDLSSESTVSRIRTEHFPLTLESARPSHTSQYLCASSASGTGGGLNTEAFFGQGTRLTVV.

The rearrangement joins TRBV7-9 to TRBJ2-3, with a tentative D call TRBD2 (6 bases). V dropped 1 base and J dropped 1 base, with 12 bases sitting between them. CDR1 and CDR2 (germline): SEHNR, FQNEAQ (reference sequence). The CDR3 spans 16 residues. In DNA, the CDR3 is TGTGCCAGCAGCTTAGGGCGGGACTCCCGCACAGATACGCAGTATTTT. Residues: CASSLGRDSRTDTQYF. Drawing the rest from reference TRBV7-9 and TRBJ2-3, the complete variable domain is DTGVSQNPRHKITKRGQNVTFRCDPISEHNRLYWYRQTLGQGPEFLTYFQNEAQLEKSRLLSDRFSAERPKGSFSTLEIQRTEQGDSAMYLCASSLGRDSRTDTQYFGPGTRLTVL.

V is TRBV11-2 and J is TRBJ1-5; D may be TRBD1 (5 bases). CDR3 length: 16 residues. V lost 1 base and J lost 9, with 19 bases in between. Germline loops: CDR1 SGHAT, CDR2 FQNNGV. Here the CDR3 reads CASSLGASGVPAPQHF. The CDR3 bases are TGTGCCAGCAGCTTAGGGGCGTCGGGGGTCCCTGCGCCCCAGCATTTT.

The chain couples TRBV7-9 to TRBJ1-2; the match to TRBD1 covers 9 bases. CDR1 and CDR2 from the germline V gene are SEHNR and FQNEAQ (reference sequence). This CDR3 is 13 amino acids long. V shed 8 bases, J shed 7 bases, and the junction held 8 bases outside the gene matches. The CDR3 protein is CASRTGTGSGYTF. The DNA for the CDR3 is TGTGCCAGCCGAACCGGGACAGGGAGTGGCTACACCTTC.

V usage is TRBV5-4 and J usage is TRBJ2-1, with 10 bases identical to TRBD2. There are 15 residues in the CDR3. V was clipped by 0 bases and J by 10 bases; unmatched bases: 7. CDR1 is SGHNT and CDR2 is YYREEE in the germline V gene (reference sequence). The CDR3 reads CASSLAKRGGLEQFF. The CDR3 region has the DNA TGTGCCAGCAGCTTGGCCAAGCGGGGGGGACTAGAGCAGTTCTTC.

This chain joins TRBV7-8 and TRBJ2-3; D possibly corresponds to TRBD1 (5 bases). This CDR3 comprises 16 residues. Trimming took off 5 bases at V and 1 base at J, with 16 bases between the two ends. Germline CDR1 is SGHVS and CDR2 is FQNEAQ. CDR3 in amino acids: CASSPLHRTRTDTQYF. DNA for the CDR3: TGTGCCAGCAGCCCTTTGCACAGGACCCGCACAGATACGCAGTATTTT.

In this sample, this clone turned up once. The rearrangement links TRBV5-6 to TRBJ2-2; D is possibly TRBD1 (6 bases). V dropped 0 bases and J dropped 6 bases, with 9 bases sitting between them. In germline, CDR1 is SGHDT, CDR2 YYEEEE. The CDR3 runs 14 residues. The CDR3 nucleotides are TGTGCCAGCAGCTTGGCAGGGGTATCCGGGGAGCTGTTTTTT. Translated: CASSLAGVSGELFF.

The chain is built from TRBV18 and TRBJ1-1, with a possible D match to TRBD1 (5 bases). Trimming pared 3 bases from V and 5 bases from J, leaving 16 bases between. This CDR3 has 15 amino acids. Germline values: CDR1 KGHSH, CDR2 LQKENI. Here the CDR3 DNA reads TGTGCCAGCTCACCCCAACGTGGAAAGGGGACTGAAGCTTTCTTT. Amino acid sequence: CASSPQRGKGTEAFF.

V usage is TRBV7-2 and J usage is TRBJ1-1, with 12 bases fitting TRBD1. V lost 5 bases, J lost 3 bases, and 7 bases stayed unmatched. The CDR3 has 16 amino acids. Germline V gives CDR1 SGHTA, CDR2 FQGNSA. CDR3 region: CASSPGTGGGDTEAFF. CDR3 in DNA: TGTGCCAGCAGCCCCGGGACAGGGGGCGGAGACACTGAAGCTTTCTTT.

The chain employs TRBV6-1 and TRBJ2-7; 9 bases agree with TRBD2. Germline CDR1 and CDR2: MNHNS and SASEGT. This CDR3 is 17 amino acids long. Trimming took 1 base from V and 4 from J; bases not matched to a gene: 11. CDR3 amino acids: CASSEGLAGASIYEQYF. The CDR3 DNA reads TGTGCCAGCAGTGAAGGGTTAGCGGGGGCCTCAATTTACGAGCAGTACTTC.

This chain connects TRBV7-3 to TRBJ1-1; D remains ambiguous. The germline V gene encodes CDR1 SGHTA and CDR2 FQGTGA. V was trimmed by 0 bases and J by 1 base, leaving 3 bases between them. CDR3 length equals 13 residues. CDR3 coding DNA: TGTGCCAGCAGCTTAACCTCGAACACTGAAGCTTTCTTT. Protein sequence: CASSLTSNTEAFF.

This chain uses TRBV7-7 with TRBJ1-5; D not certain. With 2 bases removed from V and 5 bases from J, the gap between germline ends came to 7 bases. CDR1 is SSHAT, CDR2 FNYEAQ, per germline (reference sequence). This CDR3 has 13 amino acids. CDR3 in amino acids: CASSLTYDQPQHF. DNA of the CDR3: TGTGCCAGCAGCTTAACCTATGATCAGCCCCAGCATTTT.

J is TRBJ2-2 and V is TRBV7-9; D may be TRBD1 (6 bases). V was clipped by 3 bases and J by 1 base, with 12 bases between them. CDR1 is SEHNR, CDR2 FQNEAQ, per germline (reference sequence). The CDR3 loop spans 16 amino acids. This chain's CDR3 is CASSFAPGQNTGELFF. CDR3 DNA sequence: TGTGCCAGCAGCTTCGCTCCGGGACAGAACACCGGGGAGCTGTTTTTT.

This clone was counted only a few times. CDR3 bases: TGCAGCGCCATCCGGGACACCACCTACGAGCAGTACTTC. This translates into CSAIRDTTYEQYF. This chain joins TRBV29-1 and TRBJ2-7, with D possibly TRBD1 on 6 matching bases. V was trimmed by 7 bases and J by 2 bases, leaving 15 bases between them. The CDR3 spans 13 residues. Germline values: CDR1 SQVTM, CDR2 ANQGSEA.